This T cell receptor (beta chain) came from a study of CD8+ T cells in alopecia areata. The overall study: At a dose of 5 to 10 mg twice daily, oral tofacitinib was given to treated patients. Overall study findings and caveats: When scalp samples are sequenced, resident alphabeta T cells of normal skin are also captured. Especially in alopecia totalis/universalis, lesional scalp showed greater clonality than normal scalp did.

cDNA prepared by RNA extraction and subsequent reverse transcription served as the template for sequencing. Measured with immunoSEQ multiplex PCR; TCRdb has only the in-frame clones, and not every one. This table holds more than 95,000 clones, around two fifths found once. This clone was seen a handful of times. Its antigen is not known. Germline values: CDR1 LGHNA, CDR2 YSLEER. This CDR3 region has 14 residues. V lost 4 bases, J lost 2 bases, and 8 bases lay in between. Sequenced: CD4+ T cells sorted from blood. This chain connects TRBV4-3 to TRBJ2-2; no clear D gene. The TCR sequence derives from a human donor with alopecia areata. This CDR3 reads CASSRSKNTGELFF. CDR3 sequence (DNA): TGCGCCAGCAGCCGATCGAAAAACACCGGGGAGCTGTTTTTT.